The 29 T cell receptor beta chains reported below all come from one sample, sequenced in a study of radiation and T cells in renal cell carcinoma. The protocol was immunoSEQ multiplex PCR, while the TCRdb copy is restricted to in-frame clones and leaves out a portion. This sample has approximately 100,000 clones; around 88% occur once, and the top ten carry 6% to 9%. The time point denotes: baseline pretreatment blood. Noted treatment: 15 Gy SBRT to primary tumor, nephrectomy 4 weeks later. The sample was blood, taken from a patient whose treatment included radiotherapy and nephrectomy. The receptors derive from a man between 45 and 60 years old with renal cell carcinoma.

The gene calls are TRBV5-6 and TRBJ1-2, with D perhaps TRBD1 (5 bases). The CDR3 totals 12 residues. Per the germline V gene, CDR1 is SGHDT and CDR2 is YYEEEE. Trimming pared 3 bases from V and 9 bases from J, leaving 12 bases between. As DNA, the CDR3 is TGTGCCAGCAGCTGGGGGTTTGTGAGCTACACCTTC. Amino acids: CASSWGFVSYTF.

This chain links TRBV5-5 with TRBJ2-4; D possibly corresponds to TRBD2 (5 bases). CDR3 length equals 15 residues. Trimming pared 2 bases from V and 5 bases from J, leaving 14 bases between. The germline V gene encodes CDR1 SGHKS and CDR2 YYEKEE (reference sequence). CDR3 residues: CASSLRGTVENIQYF. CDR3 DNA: TGTGCCAGCAGCTTACGGGGAACAGTAGAAAACATTCAGTACTTC.

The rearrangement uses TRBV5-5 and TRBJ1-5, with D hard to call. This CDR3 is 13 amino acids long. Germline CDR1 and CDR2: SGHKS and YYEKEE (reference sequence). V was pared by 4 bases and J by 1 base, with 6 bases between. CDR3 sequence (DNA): TGTGCCAGCAGCCCTGACAGCAATCAGCCCCAGCATTTT. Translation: CASSPDSNQPQHF.

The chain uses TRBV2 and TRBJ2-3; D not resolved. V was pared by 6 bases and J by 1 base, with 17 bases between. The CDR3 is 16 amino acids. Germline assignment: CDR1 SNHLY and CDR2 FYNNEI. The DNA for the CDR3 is TGTGCCAGCAGGGATCCTGACTCCTACCGCACAGATACGCAGTATTTT. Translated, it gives CASRDPDSYRTDTQYF.

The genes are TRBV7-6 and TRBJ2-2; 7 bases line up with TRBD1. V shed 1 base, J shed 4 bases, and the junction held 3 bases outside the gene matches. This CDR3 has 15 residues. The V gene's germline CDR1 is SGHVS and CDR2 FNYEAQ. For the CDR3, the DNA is TGTGCCAGCAGCTTAGGGACAGGAGTCACCGGGGAGCTGTTTTTT. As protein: CASSLGTGVTGELFF.

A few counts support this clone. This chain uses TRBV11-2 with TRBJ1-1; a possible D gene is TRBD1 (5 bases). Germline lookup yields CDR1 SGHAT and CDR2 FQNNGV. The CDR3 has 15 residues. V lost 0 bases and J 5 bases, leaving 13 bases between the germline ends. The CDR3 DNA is TGTGCCAGCAGCTTAGATAGGTTGGGGGGGACTGAAGCTTTCTTT. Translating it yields CASSLDRLGGTEAFF.

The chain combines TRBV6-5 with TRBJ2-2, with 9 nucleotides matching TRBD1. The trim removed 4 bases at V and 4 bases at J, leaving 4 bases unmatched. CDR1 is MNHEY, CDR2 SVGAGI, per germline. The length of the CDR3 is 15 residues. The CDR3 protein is CASSFGQGFTGELFF. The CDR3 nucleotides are TGTGCCAGCAGTTTTGGACAGGGGTTCACCGGGGAGCTGTTTTTT.

The CDR3 nucleotides are TGTGCCAGCTCACGCGCGGGAGCGGGGGACAATGAGCAGTTCTTC. Encoded protein: CASSRAGAGDNEQFF. This sequence joins TRBV18 and TRBJ2-1, with TRBD2 identical over 8 bases. The CDR3 has 15 amino acids. V lost 4 bases to trimming and J lost 5 bases; unmatched junction nucleotides: 7. Germline loops: CDR1 KGHSH, CDR2 LQKENI.

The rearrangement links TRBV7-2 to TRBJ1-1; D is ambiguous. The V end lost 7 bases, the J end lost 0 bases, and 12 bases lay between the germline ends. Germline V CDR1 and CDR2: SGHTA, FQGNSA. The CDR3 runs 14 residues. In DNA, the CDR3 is TGTGCCAGCACCCCTGGGTTCCTGAACACTGAAGCTTTCTTT. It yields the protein CASTPGFLNTEAFF.

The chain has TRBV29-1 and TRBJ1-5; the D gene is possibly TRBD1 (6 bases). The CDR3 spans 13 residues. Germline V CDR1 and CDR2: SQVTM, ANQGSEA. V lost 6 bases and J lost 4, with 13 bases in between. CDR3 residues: CSVGWTANQPQHF. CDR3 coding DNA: TGCAGCGTCGGTTGGACAGCAAATCAGCCCCAGCATTTT.

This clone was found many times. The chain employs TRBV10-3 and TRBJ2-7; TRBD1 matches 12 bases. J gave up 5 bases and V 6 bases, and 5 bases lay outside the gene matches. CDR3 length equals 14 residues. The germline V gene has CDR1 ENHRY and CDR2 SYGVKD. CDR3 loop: CAISTGTGGNEQYF. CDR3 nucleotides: TGTGCCATCAGCACCGGGACAGGGGGCAACGAGCAGTACTTC.

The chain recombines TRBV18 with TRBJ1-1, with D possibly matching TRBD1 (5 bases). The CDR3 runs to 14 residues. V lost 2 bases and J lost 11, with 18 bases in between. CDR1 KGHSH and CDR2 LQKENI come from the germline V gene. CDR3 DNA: TGTGCCAGCTCACCAAAGGATGCAGGGCCTAGGGCTTTCTTT. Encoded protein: CASSPKDAGPRAFF. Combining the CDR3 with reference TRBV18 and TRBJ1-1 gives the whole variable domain NAGVMQNPRHLVRRRGQEARLRCSPMKGHSHVYWYRQLPEEGLKFMVYLQKENIIDESGMPKERFSAEFPKEGPSILRIQQVVRGDSAAYFCASSPKDAGPRAFFGQGTRLTVV.

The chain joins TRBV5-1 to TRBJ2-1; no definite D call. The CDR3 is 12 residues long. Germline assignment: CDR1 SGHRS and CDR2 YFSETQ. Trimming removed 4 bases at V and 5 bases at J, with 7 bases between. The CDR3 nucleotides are TGCGCCAGCAGCCTGGGGAACAATGAGCAGTTCTTC. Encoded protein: CASSLGNNEQFF.

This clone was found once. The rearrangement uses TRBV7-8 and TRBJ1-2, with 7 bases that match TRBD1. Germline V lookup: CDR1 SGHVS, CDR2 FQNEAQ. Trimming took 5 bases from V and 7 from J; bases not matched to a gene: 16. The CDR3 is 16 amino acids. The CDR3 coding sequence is TGTGCCAGCAGCGAAAGCAGAACAGGGGCCGGGGGTGGCTACACCTTC. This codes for CASSESRTGAGGGYTF.

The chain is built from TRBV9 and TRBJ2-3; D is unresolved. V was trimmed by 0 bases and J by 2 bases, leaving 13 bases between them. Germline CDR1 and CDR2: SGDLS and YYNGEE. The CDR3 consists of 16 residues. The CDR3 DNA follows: TGTGCCAGCAGCGTAGCCCCGGGCAGCTACACAGATACGCAGTATTTT. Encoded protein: CASSVAPGSYTDTQYF. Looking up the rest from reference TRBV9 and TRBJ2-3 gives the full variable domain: DSGVTQTPKHLITATGQRVTLRCSPRSGDLSVYWYQQSLDQGLQFLIQYYNGEERAKGNILERFSAQQFPDLHSELNLSSLELGDSALYFCASSVAPGSYTDTQYFGPGTRLTVL.

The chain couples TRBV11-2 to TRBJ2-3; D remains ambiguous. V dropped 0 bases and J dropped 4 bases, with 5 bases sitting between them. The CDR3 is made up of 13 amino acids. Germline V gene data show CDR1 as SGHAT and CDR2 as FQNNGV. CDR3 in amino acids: CASSLDLADTQYF. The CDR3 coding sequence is TGTGCCAGCAGCTTAGATTTGGCAGATACGCAGTATTTT.

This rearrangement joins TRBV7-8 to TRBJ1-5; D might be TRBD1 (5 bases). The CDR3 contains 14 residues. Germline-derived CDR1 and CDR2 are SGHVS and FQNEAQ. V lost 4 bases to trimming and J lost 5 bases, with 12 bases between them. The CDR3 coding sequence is TGTGCCAGCAGCTACACGCAGGGTTATCAGCCCCAGCATTTT. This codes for CASSYTQGYQPQHF.

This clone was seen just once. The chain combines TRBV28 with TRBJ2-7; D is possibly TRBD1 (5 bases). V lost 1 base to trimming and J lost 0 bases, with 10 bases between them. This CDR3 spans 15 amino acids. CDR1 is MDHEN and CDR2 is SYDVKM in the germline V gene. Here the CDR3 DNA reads TGTGCCAGCAGTTTATCAGGGTTCCTCTCCTACGAGCAGTACTTC. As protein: CASSLSGFLSYEQYF. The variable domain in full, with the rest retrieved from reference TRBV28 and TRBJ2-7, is DVKVTQSSRYLVKRTGEKVFLECVQDMDHENMFWYRQDPGLGLRLIYFSYDVKMKEKGDIPEGYSVSREKKERFSLILESASTNQTSMYLCASSLSGFLSYEQYFGPGTRLTVT.

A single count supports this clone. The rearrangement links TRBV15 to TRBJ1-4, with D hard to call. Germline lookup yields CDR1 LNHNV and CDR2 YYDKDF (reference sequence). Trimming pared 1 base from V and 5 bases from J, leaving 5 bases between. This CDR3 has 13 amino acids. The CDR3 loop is CATSRVQNEKLFF. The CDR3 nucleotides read TGTGCCACCAGCAGAGTTCAGAATGAAAAACTGTTTTTT. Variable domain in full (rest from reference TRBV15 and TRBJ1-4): DAMVIQNPRYQVTQFGKPVTLSCSQTLNHNVMYWYQQKSSQAPKLLFHYYDKDFNNEADTPDNFQSRRPNTSFCFLDIRSPGLGDTAMYLCATSRVQNEKLFFGSGTQLSVL.

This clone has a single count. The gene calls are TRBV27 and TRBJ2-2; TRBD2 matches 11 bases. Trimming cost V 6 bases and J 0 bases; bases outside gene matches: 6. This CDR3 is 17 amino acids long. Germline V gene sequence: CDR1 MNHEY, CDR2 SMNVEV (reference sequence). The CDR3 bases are TGTGCCAGCAGCCTTTCTAGCGGGAGGTCGAACACCGGGGAGCTGTTTTTT. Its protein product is CASSLSSGRSNTGELFF.

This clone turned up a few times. CDR3 amino acids: CASSLGTGGEAFF. DNA of the CDR3: TGCGCCAGCAGCTTAGGGACAGGGGGCGAAGCTTTCTTT. This chain links TRBV5-1 with TRBJ1-1; the match to TRBD1 covers 12 bases. Germline V lookup: CDR1 SGHRS, CDR2 YFSETQ. This CDR3 contains 13 residues. V lost 2 bases to trimming and J lost 8 bases; unmatched junction nucleotides: 1.

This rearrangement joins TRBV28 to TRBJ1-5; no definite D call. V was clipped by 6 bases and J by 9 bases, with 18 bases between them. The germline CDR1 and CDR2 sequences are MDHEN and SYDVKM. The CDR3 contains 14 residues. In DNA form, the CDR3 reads TGTGCCAGCAGCCTACCGACGGAGCGGGGGCCCCAGCATTTT. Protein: CASSLPTERGPQHF. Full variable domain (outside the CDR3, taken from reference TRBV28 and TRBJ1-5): DVKVTQSSRYLVKRTGEKVFLECVQDMDHENMFWYRQDPGLGLRLIYFSYDVKMKEKGDIPEGYSVSREKKERFSLILESASTNQTSMYLCASSLPTERGPQHFGDGTRLSIL.

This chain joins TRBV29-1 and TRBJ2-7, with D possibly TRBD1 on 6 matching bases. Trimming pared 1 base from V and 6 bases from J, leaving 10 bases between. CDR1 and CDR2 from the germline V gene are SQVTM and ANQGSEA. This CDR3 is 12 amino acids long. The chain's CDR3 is CSVEASGVEQYF. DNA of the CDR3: TGCAGCGTTGAAGCCTCAGGGGTCGAGCAGTACTTC.

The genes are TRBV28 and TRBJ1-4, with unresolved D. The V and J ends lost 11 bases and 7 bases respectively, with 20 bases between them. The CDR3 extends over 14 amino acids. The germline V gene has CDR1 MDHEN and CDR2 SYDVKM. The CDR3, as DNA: TGTGCCTCAGCTACGGCCTCTCATACTGAAAAACTGTTTTTT. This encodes CASATASHTEKLFF.

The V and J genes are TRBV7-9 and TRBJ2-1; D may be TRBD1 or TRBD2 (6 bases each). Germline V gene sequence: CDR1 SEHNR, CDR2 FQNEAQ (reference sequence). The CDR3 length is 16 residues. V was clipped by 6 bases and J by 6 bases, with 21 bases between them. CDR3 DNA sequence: TGTGCCAGCAGACCTAGAGGGGGAGGTTTGTTCAATGAGCAGTTCTTC. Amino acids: CASRPRGGGLFNEQFF.

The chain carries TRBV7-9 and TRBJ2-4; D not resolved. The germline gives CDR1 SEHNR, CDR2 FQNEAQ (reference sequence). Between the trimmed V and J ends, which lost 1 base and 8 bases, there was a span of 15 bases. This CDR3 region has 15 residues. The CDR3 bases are TGTGCCAGCAGCTTAGGTATGCAGAGGTGGGACATTCAGTACTTC. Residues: CASSLGMQRWDIQYF.

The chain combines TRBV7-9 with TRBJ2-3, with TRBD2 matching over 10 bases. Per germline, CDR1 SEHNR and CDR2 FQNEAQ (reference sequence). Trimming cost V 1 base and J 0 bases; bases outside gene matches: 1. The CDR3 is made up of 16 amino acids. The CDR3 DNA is TGTGCCAGCAGCTTAGAGACTAGCGGGAGCACAGATACGCAGTATTTT. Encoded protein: CASSLETSGSTDTQYF.

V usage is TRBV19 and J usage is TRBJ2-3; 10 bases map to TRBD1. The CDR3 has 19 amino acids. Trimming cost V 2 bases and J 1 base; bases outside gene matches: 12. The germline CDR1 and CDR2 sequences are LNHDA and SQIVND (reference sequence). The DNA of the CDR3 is TGTGCCAGTAGTATAATGAGGGGAGGGACAGGGGCCGGCACAGATACGCAGTATTTT. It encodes CASSIMRGGTGAGTDTQYF.

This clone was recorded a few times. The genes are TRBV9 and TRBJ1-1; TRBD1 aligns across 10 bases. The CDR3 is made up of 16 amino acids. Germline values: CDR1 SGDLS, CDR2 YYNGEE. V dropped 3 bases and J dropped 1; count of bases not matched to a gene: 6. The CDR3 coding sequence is TGTGCCAGCAGCGCCCGGGACAGGGGACCGAACACTGAAGCTTTCTTT. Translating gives CASSARDRGPNTEAFF. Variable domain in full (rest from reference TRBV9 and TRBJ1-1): DSGVTQTPKHLITATGQRVTLRCSPRSGDLSVYWYQQSLDQGLQFLIQYYNGEERAKGNILERFSAQQFPDLHSELNLSSLELGDSALYFCASSARDRGPNTEAFFGQGTRLTVV.